Presented here are 24 T cell receptor beta chains from one specimen sequenced in a study of blood T cell repertoires in COVID-19. The repertoire was sequenced with immunoSEQ multiplex PCR; TCRdb's copy has only in-frame clones and lacks some. This table has around 370,000 clones, approximately 90% appearing once. Sequenced sample: peripheral blood. These receptors were collected from a woman between 18 and 30 years old who had recovered from COVID-19.

The chain combines TRBV29-1 with TRBJ2-3; D not certain. The V and J ends lost 2 bases and 0 bases respectively, with 12 bases between them. This CDR3 is built from 15 residues. Germline V CDR1 and CDR2: SQVTM, ANQGSEA. The CDR3 nucleotides are TGCAGCGTTGAATTACAGTCCCCTAGCACAGATACGCAGTATTTT. This sequence encodes CSVELQSPSTDTQYF.

The chain has TRBV30 and TRBJ2-1; D is unclear. The V gene lost 5 bases and the J gene lost 10 bases, with 15 bases spanning the gap. Germline V gene lookup returns CDR1 GTSNPN and CDR2 SVGIG (reference sequence). This CDR3 contains 12 residues. CDR3 loop: CAWGLEVGEQFF. Here the CDR3 DNA reads TGTGCCTGGGGCCTAGAAGTAGGCGAGCAGTTCTTC.

CDR3: CAISPASGPSYEQYV. The CDR3, as DNA: TGTGCCATCAGCCCCGCTAGCGGACCTTCCTACGAGCAGTACGTC. The chain links TRBV10-3 to TRBJ2-7, with 7 bases aligning to TRBD2. Germline V gene data show CDR1 as ENHRY and CDR2 as SYGVKD. The CDR3 loop spans 15 amino acids. V trimming: 6 bases; J trimming: 1 base; junction bases outside the gene matches: 9.

J is TRBJ1-4 and V is TRBV7-2; 12 positions agree with TRBD1. The J segment lost 7 bases and the V segment lost 4 bases, leaving 10 bases of the junction unmatched. The CDR3 consists of 17 residues. Germline values: CDR1 SGHTA, CDR2 FQGNSA. Here the CDR3 reads CASSYTGTGGGGEKLFF. CDR3 DNA sequence: TGTGCCAGCAGCTACACCGGGACAGGGGGCGGAGGTGAAAAACTGTTTTTT.

J is TRBJ2-1 and V is TRBV7-6; the match to TRBD2 covers 10 bases. Trimming cost V 5 bases and J 2 bases; bases outside gene matches: 6. Germline V CDR1 and CDR2: SGHVS, FNYEAQ. This CDR3 has 16 amino acids. The CDR3 DNA follows: TGTGCCAGCAGCCTACAACTAGCGGGACCCTACAATGAGCAGTTCTTC. As protein: CASSLQLAGPYNEQFF.

A remark on this clone: Other nucleotide sequences from this sample produce the same CDR3. This chain links TRBV5-1 with TRBJ2-3; 8 positions match TRBD2. The junction had 3 bases not matched to a gene; V was cut back by 3 bases and J by 6 bases. Germline CDR1 and CDR2: SGHRS and YFSETQ. The CDR3 length is 13 residues. CDR3 nucleotide sequence: TGCGCCAGCAGCTCTATAGCGGGGGATACGCAGTATTTT. Its protein is CASSSIAGDTQYF.

V gene TRBV19 combines with J gene TRBJ1-4; 11 nucleotides agree with TRBD1. The J segment lost 4 bases and the V segment lost 5 bases, leaving 3 bases of the junction unmatched. Germline values: CDR1 LNHDA, CDR2 SQIVND (reference sequence). CDR3 length: 15 amino acids. CDR3 DNA sequence: TGTGCCAGTAGTTTGGGACAGGGGGGTAATGAAAAACTGTTTTTT. Protein product: CASSLGQGGNEKLFF.

This chain joins TRBV7-8 and TRBJ2-4; 11 bases are a match to TRBD1. J lost 8 bases, V lost 5 bases, and 8 bases had no gene match. The CDR3 is 15 residues long. Germline loops: CDR1 SGHVS, CDR2 FQNEAQ. The CDR3 nucleotides read TGTGCCAGCAGCCCGGGGACAGGGGGTGGCTACATTCAGTACTTC. Translation gives CASSPGTGGGYIQYF.

Only a few counts were recorded for this clone. The J gene is TRBJ2-1, the V gene TRBV9; TRBD2 matches at 7 bases. Trimming cost V 0 bases and J 2 bases; bases outside gene matches: 2. This CDR3 is 15 amino acids long. Germline V gene lookup returns CDR1 SGDLS and CDR2 YYNGEE. The CDR3 nucleotides read TGTGCCAGCAGCGTAGGTGGGAGGGCCTACAATGAGCAGTTCTTC. It translates to CASSVGGRAYNEQFF.

The genes are TRBV28 and TRBJ2-1; TRBD1 is a possible D gene (6 bases). CDR1 is MDHEN, CDR2 SYDVKM, per germline. The CDR3 is made up of 16 amino acids. V was shortened by 2 bases and J by 1 base, with 12 bases between the two germline ends. The CDR3 is CASSLIGGNSYNEQFF. The CDR3 DNA reads as TGTGCCAGCAGTTTAATTGGGGGCAATTCCTACAATGAGCAGTTCTTC. The whole variable domain, remainder taken from reference TRBV28 and TRBJ2-1, is DVKVTQSSRYLVKRTGEKVFLECVQDMDHENMFWYRQDPGLGLRLIYFSYDVKMKEKGDIPEGYSVSREKKERFSLILESASTNQTSMYLCASSLIGGNSYNEQFFGPGTRLTVL.

The V call is TRBV2, the J call TRBJ2-1; possibly TRBD1 for D (5 bases). With 6 bases removed from V and 6 bases from J, the gap between germline ends came to 15 bases. The CDR3 runs to 14 residues. CDR1 is SNHLY and CDR2 is FYNNEI in the germline V gene. As DNA, the CDR3 is TGTGCCAGCAGGGTTAGACAGACCTCCAATGAGCAGTTCTTC. Translating it yields CASRVRQTSNEQFF.

Only one count was recorded for this clone. The genes are TRBV19 and TRBJ2-5; 12 bases fit TRBD2. The V segment lost 3 bases and the J segment 2 bases; nucleotides outside the gene matches: 1. The CDR3 has 15 amino acids. CDR1 and CDR2 (germline): LNHDA, SQIVND (reference sequence). The CDR3 sequence: CASSMGLAGQETQYF. The CDR3 DNA reads TGTGCCAGTAGTATGGGACTAGCGGGTCAAGAGACCCAGTACTTC.

This clone was found a few times. J is TRBJ1-1 and V is TRBV11-2; TRBD1 might be the D (5 bases). V lost 1 base and J 3 bases, leaving 9 bases between the germline ends. This CDR3 has 14 residues. Germline-derived CDR1 and CDR2 are SGHAT and FQNNGV. As DNA, the CDR3 is TGTGCCAGCAGCTTAGTGGACACTTACACTGAAGCTTTCTTT. It is translated as CASSLVDTYTEAFF.

The genes are TRBV12-3 or TRBV12-4 and TRBJ1-3, with D unresolved. CDR3 length: 13 residues. Trimming removed 5 bases from V and 2 bases from J, with 7 bases in between. CDR3 region: CASSKNTGNTIYF. CDR3 in DNA: TGTGCCAGCAGTAAAAACACTGGAAACACCATATATTTT.

This chain uses TRBV9 with TRBJ2-1; TRBD2 aligns across 7 bases. Germline V gene lookup returns CDR1 SGDLS and CDR2 YYNGEE. This CDR3 spans 18 amino acids. V was clipped by 4 bases and J by 1 base; unmatched bases: 14. Written as DNA, the CDR3 is TGTGCCAGCAGCCCACTGGGCCGGGGGGTGGATTCCTACAATGAGCAGTTCTTC. Amino acid sequence: CASSPLGRGVDSYNEQFF. Drawing the rest from reference TRBV9 and TRBJ2-1, the complete variable domain is DSGVTQTPKHLITATGQRVTLRCSPRSGDLSVYWYQQSLDQGLQFLIQYYNGEERAKGNILERFSAQQFPDLHSELNLSSLELGDSALYFCASSPLGRGVDSYNEQFFGPGTRLTVL.

The V and J genes are TRBV24-1 and TRBJ2-1, with 11 bases lining up with TRBD2. V was clipped by 1 base and J by 4 bases; unmatched bases: 8. Germline CDR1 is KGHDR and CDR2 is SFDVKD. CDR3 length equals 18 residues. CDR3 sequence reads: CATSDFGLGTSGYNEQFF. CDR3 sequence (DNA): TGTGCCACCAGTGATTTTGGTTTGGGGACTAGCGGATACAATGAGCAGTTCTTC.

The rearrangement joins TRBV13 to TRBJ1-1; D is perhaps TRBD1 (6 bases). Germline V gives CDR1 PRHDT, CDR2 FYEKMQ (reference sequence). Trimming cost V 5 bases and J 6 bases, with 10 bases left between them. The CDR3 covers 12 residues. The CDR3 nucleotides are TGTGCCAGCAGCACGGACAGTTCTGAAGCTTTCTTT. It translates to CASSTDSSEAFF.

This sequence joins TRBV12-3 or TRBV12-4 and TRBJ2-1; 7 nucleotides align to TRBD2. This CDR3 is 13 amino acids long. V dropped 6 bases and J dropped 4; count of bases not matched to a gene: 3. The CDR3 loop reads CASSGGRYNEQFF. The CDR3 bases are TGTGCCAGCAGCGGGGGGAGGTACAATGAGCAGTTCTTC.

As to this clone: Its ends do not fully match the called genes, so a read error is possible. V and J are TRBV6-6 and TRBJ2-1, with a possible D match to TRBD2 (6 bases). The V gene's germline CDR1 is MNHNY and CDR2 SVGAGI (reference sequence). This CDR3 region has 13 residues. This CDR3 is CASSRTEVGGEVF. DNA for the CDR3: TGTGCCAGCAGTCGAACGGAAGTCGGGGGTGAGGTCTTC.

This chain connects TRBV6-5 to TRBJ1-2; 8 bases map to TRBD1. V trimming: 5 bases; J trimming: 4 bases; junction bases outside the gene matches: 6. CDR3 size: 14 residues. Looked up from germline, CDR1 is MNHEY and CDR2 is SVGAGI. In DNA, the CDR3 is TGTGCCAGCAGTCCGCAGGGGGCGATCTATGGCTACACCTTC. Protein sequence: CASSPQGAIYGYTF.

The rearrangement uses TRBV5-1 and TRBJ2-2; the D is unclear. CDR1 and CDR2 from the germline V gene are SGHRS and YFSETQ. The CDR3 consists of 18 residues. With 0 bases removed from V and 3 bases from J, the gap between germline ends came to 18 bases. CDR3 sequence: CASSLGVWALRDTGELFF. CDR3 sequence (DNA): TGCGCCAGCAGCTTGGGGGTTTGGGCCCTAAGAGACACCGGGGAGCTGTTTTTT. Supplemented by reference TRBV5-1 and TRBJ2-2, the full variable domain reads KAGVTQTPRYLIKTRGQQVTLSCSPISGHRSVSWYQQTPGQGLQFLFEYFSETQRNKGNFPGRFSGRQFSNSRSEMNVSTLELGDSALYLCASSLGVWALRDTGELFFGEGSRLTVL.

The CDR3 DNA reads as TGCGCCAGCAGCGACAGATCCCTCTCTGGGGCCAACGTCCTGACTTTC. It yields the protein CASSDRSLSGANVLTF. V usage is TRBV5-1 and J usage is TRBJ2-6; D perhaps matches TRBD1 (5 bases). V gave up 4 bases and J gave up 0 bases, with 11 bases separating them. Germline V gives CDR1 SGHRS, CDR2 YFSETQ. There are 16 residues in the CDR3.

A single count supports this clone. The chain employs TRBV2 and TRBJ2-1; D remains ambiguous. Trimming cost V 0 bases and J 9 bases, with 9 bases left between them. Per germline, CDR1 SNHLY and CDR2 FYNNEI. The CDR3 loop spans 13 amino acids. The CDR3 is CASSEAPIGEQFF. The CDR3 bases are TGTGCCAGCAGTGAAGCGCCTATTGGTGAGCAGTTCTTC.

J is TRBJ2-1 and V is TRBV20-1, with 7 nucleotides matching TRBD2. Germline V gene sequence: CDR1 DFQATT, CDR2 SNEGSKA (reference sequence). The V gene end was trimmed by 3 bases and the J gene end by 6 bases; junction bases not matched to a gene: 5. CDR3 size: 13 residues. The CDR3 DNA reads as TGCAGTGCTAGTAACCTAGCGGTCAATGAGCAGTTCTTC. Its protein product is CSASNLAVNEQFF.